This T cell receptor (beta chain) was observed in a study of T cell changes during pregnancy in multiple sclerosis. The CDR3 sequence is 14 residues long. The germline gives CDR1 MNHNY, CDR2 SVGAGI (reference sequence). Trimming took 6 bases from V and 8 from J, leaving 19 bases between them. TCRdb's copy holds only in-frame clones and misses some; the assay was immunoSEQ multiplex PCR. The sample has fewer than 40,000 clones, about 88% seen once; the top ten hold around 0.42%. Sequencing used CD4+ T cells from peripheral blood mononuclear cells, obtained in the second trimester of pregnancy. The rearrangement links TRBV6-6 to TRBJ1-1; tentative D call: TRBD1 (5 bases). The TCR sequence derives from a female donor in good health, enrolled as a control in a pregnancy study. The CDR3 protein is CASRIVQDKGEAFF. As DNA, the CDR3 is TGTGCCAGCAGGATCGTACAGGACAAGGGAGAAGCTTTCTTT.